These 3 T cell receptor beta chains were sequenced from one sample in a study of Ad26.COV2.S vaccination and SARS-CoV-2 variants. Assay used: immunoSEQ multiplex PCR; TCRdb lists only in-frame clones, some missing. The sample carries roughly 100,000 clones, over 60% recorded once. This sample comprised peripheral blood, obtained after recovery from COVID-19. The receptors were gathered from a human donor who had recovered from COVID-19.

The chain combines TRBV23-1 with TRBJ2-7; unclear D gene. TRBV23-1 is an ORF for which the function is uncertain. Trimming cost V 8 bases and J 0 bases, with 14 bases left between them. The CDR3 extends over 14 amino acids. In DNA form, the CDR3 reads TGCGCCAGCGGAAGTTGTGGGGTCTCCTACGAGCAGTACTTC. Translated: CASGSCGVSYEQYF.

The V call is TRBV14, the J call TRBJ1-3; D gene ambiguous. Germline assignment: CDR1 SGHDN and CDR2 FVKESK. Deletions cut 4 bases from V and 0 bases from J, with 16 bases between. There are 17 residues in the CDR3. This chain's CDR3 is CASSPTLPAVSGNTIYF. DNA of the CDR3: TGTGCCAGCAGCCCCACCCTCCCAGCAGTCTCTGGAAACACCATATATTTT. Full variable domain (remainder filled in from reference TRBV14 and TRBJ1-3): EAGVTQFPSHSVIEKGQTVTLRCDPISGHDNLYWYRRVMGKEIKFLLHFVKESKQDESGMPNNRFLAERTGGTYSTLKVQPAELEDSGVYFCASSPTLPAVSGNTIYFGEGSWLTVV.

The V gene is TRBV15, the J gene TRBJ2-7; either TRBD1 or TRBD2 may supply D (7 bases each). Looked up from germline, CDR1 is LNHNV and CDR2 is YYDKDF (reference sequence). The CDR3 consists of 16 residues. Deletions cut 5 bases from V and 3 bases from J, with 20 bases between. The CDR3 DNA reads TGTGCCACCAGCGGGGGGGGCGTACAGGGGAACTACGAGCAGTACTTC. The encoded protein is CATSGGGVQGNYEQYF.